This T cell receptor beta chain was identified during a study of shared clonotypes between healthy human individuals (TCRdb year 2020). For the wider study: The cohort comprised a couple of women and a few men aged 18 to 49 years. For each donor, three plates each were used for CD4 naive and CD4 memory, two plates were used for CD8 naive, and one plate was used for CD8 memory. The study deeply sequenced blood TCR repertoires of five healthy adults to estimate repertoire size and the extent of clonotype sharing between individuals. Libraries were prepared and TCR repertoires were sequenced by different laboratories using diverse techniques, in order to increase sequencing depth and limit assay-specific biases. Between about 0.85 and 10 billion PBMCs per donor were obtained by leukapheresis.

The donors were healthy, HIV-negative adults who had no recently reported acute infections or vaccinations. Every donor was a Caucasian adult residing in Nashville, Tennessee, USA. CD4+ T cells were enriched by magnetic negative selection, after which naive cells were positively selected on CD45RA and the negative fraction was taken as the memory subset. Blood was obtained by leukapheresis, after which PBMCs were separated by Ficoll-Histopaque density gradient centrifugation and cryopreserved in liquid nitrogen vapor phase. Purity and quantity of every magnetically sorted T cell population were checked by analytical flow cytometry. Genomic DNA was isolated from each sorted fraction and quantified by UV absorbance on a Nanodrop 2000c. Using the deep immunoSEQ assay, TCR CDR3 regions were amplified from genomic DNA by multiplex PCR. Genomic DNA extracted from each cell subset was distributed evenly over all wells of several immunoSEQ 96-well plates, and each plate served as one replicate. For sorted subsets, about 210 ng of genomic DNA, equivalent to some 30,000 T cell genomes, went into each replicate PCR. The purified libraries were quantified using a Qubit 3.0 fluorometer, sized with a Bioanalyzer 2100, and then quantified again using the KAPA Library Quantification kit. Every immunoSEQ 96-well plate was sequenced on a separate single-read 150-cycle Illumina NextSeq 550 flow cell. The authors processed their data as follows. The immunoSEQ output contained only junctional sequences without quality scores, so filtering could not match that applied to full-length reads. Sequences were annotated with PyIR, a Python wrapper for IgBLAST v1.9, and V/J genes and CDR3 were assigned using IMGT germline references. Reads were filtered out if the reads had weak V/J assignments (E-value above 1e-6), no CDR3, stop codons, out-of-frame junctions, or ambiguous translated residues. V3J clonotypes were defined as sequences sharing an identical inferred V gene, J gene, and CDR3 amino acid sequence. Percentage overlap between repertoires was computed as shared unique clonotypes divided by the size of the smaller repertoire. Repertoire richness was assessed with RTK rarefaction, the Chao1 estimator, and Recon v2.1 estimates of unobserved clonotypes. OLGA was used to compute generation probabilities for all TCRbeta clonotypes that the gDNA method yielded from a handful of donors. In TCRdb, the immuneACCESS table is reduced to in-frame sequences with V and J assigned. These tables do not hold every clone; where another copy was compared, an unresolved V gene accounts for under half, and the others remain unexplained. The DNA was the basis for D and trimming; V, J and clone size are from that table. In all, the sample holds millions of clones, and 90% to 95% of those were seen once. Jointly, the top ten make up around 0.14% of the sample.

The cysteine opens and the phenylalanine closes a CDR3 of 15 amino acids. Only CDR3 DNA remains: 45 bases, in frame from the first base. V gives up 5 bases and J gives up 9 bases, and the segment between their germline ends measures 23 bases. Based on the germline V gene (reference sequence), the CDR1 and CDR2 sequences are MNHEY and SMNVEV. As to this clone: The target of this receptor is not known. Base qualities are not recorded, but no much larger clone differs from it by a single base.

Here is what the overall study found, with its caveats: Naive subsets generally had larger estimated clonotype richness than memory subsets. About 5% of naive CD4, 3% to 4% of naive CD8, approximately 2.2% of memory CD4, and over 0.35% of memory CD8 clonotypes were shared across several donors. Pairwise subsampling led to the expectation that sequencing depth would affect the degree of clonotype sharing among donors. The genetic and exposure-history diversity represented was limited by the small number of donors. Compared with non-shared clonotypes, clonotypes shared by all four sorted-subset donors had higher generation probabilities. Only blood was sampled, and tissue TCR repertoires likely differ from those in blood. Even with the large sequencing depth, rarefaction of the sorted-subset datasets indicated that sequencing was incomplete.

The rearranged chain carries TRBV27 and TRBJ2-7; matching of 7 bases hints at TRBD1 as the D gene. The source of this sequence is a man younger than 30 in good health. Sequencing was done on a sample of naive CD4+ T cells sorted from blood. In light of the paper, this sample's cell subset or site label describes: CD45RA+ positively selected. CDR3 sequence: CASSSVGGTALRQYF. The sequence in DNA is TGTGCCAGCAGTAGTGTTGGCGGGACAGCCTTAAGGCAGTACTTC.